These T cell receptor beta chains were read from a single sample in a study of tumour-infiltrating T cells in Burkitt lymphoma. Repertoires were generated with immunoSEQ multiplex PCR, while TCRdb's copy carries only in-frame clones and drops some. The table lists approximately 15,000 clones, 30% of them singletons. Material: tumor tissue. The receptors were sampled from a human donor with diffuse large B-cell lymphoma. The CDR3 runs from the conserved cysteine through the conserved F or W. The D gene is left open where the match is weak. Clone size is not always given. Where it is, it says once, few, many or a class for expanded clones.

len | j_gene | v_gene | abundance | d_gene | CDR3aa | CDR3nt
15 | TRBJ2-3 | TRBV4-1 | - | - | CASSQGHTSTDTQYF | TGCGCCAGCAGCCAGGGGCATACTAGCACAGATACGCAGTATTTT
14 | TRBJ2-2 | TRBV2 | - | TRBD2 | CASNSGRAAGELFF | TGTGCCAGCAATAGCGGGAGGGCCGCCGGGGAGCTGTTTTTT
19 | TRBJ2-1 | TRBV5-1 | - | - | CASSRGAPVAGVSYNEQFF | TGCGCCAGCTCTAGGGGGGCGCCGGTGGCGGGAGTATCCTACAATGAGCAGTTCTTC
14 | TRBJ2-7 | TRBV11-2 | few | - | CASSLEQNLYEQYF | TGTGCCAGCAGCTTAGAACAGAACCTCTACGAGCAGTACTTC
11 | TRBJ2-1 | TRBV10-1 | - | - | CASSQYNEQFF | TGCGCCAGCAGCCAATACAATGAGCAGTTCTTC
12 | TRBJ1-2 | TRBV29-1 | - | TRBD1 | CSVEQGARGYTF | TGCAGCGTTGAACAGGGGGCGCGTGGCTACACCTTC
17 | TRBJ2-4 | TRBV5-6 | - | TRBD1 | CASSPRDRARAKNIQYF | TGTGCCAGCAGCCCGAGAGACAGGGCAAGGGCCAAAAACATTCAGTACTTC
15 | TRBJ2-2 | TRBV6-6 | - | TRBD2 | CASSRAGEGTGELFF | TGTGCCAGCAGCCGAGCGGGAGAGGGAACCGGGGAGCTGTTTTTT
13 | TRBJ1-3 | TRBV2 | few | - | CASRLDTRGTIYF | TGTGCCAGCAGGTTAGACACCCGTGGCACCATATATTTT
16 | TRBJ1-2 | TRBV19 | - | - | CASTLGVTATNYGYTF | TGTGCCAGTACCCTAGGAGTAACGGCTACTAACTATGGCTACACTTTC